One and the same sample provided the 11 T cell receptor beta chains below, sequenced in a study of T cell repertoires in cytomegalovirus infection (dated by TCRdb to between 2018 and 2021). Which antigens these TCRs recognize remains unknown. Taken with the paper, the label for treatment or condition translates to: in vitro stimulation with specific CMV peptide epitopes to enrich CMV-specific T cells. Sequencing instrument: Illumina HiSeq 1500. The public sequencing data were trimmed at Q25 with fastp and processed into clonotypes with MiXCR by TCRdb, which kept only in-frame beta chains. Rows matching on CDR3 protein sequence are summarized as one entry with the most common DNA and genes. The table for this sample lists 300,000 to 400,000 distinct CDR3 sequences; almost 30% of them were counted only once. 20% of the sample is taken by the ten largest. The source material was cultured PBMCs, sampled from culture after CMV antigen stimulation. Receptors originate from a human donor in good health (CMV status not recorded). Some clones in this sample may be carry-over from other donors' samples.

This clonotype was found a few times. V usage is TRBV6-7 and J usage is TRBJ1-1; 7 bases match TRBD1. TRBV6-7 is assigned to the ORF class and has an uncertain function. The length of the CDR3 is 13 residues. V lost 7 bases and J lost 7; bases outside the gene matches: 9. The CDR3 reads CASIQGSRSEAFF. CDR3 DNA sequence: TGTGCCAGCATACAGGGGTCGCGGAGTGAAGCTTTCTTT.

This clonotype came up a few times. Here the CDR3 DNA reads TGTGCCAGCAGTTTTAGGGCGGGGGGGTACAATGAGCAGTTCTTC. Its translation is CASSFRAGGYNEQFF. The chain is built from TRBV12-3 or TRBV12-4 and TRBJ2-1; 9 bases map to TRBD2. The V and J ends lost 3 bases and 4 bases, in that order; junction bases with no gene match: 4. This CDR3 comprises 15 residues.

This clonotype was seen more than once but under ten times. J is TRBJ2-7 and V is TRBV6-6, with 9 bases lining up with TRBD2. The V gene's germline CDR1 is MNHNY and CDR2 SVGAGI (reference sequence). J was trimmed by 0 bases and V by 3 bases; bases with no gene match: 6. The CDR3 covers 16 residues. The DNA for the CDR3 is TGTGCCAGCAGTTATAGGACTAGCGTTCCCTCCTACGAGCAGTACTTC. Amino acid sequence: CASSYRTSVPSYEQYF.

This chain joins TRBV7-2 and TRBJ2-3; TRBD1 is a possible D gene (5 bases). V dropped 5 bases and J dropped 5 bases, with 14 bases sitting between them. The germline CDR1 and CDR2 sequences are SGHTA and FQGNSA. The CDR3 contains 14 residues. This CDR3 reads CASSLISDRDTQYF. The CDR3 DNA reads as TGTGCCAGCAGCCTAATCTCTGACAGAGATACGCAGTATTTT. Filled out from reference TRBV7-2 and TRBJ2-3, the complete variable domain reads GAGVSQSPSNKVTEKGKDVELRCDPISGHTALYWYRQSLGQGLEFLIYFQGNSAPDKSGLPSDRFSAERTGGSVSTLTIQRTQQEDSAVYLCASSLISDRDTQYFGPGTRLTVL.

J is TRBJ1-2 and V is TRBV7-9; no firm D call. The V end lost 0 bases, the J end lost 8 bases, and 10 bases lay between the germline ends. In germline, CDR1 is SEHNR, CDR2 FQNEAQ (reference sequence). The CDR3 is 13 residues long. CDR3 nucleotide sequence: TGTGCCAGCAGCTTAGCGCTTTCAGGAGGCTACACCTTC. Its protein is CASSLALSGGYTF. Looking up the rest from reference TRBV7-9 and TRBJ1-2 gives the full variable domain: DTGVSQNPRHKITKRGQNVTFRCDPISEHNRLYWYRQTLGQGPEFLTYFQNEAQLEKSRLLSDRFSAERPKGSFSTLEIQRTEQGDSAMYLCASSLALSGGYTFGSGTRLTVV.

The chain recombines TRBV27 with TRBJ2-5; D tentatively reads TRBD1 or TRBD2 (6 bases each). V was shortened by 2 bases and J by 2 bases, with 9 bases between the two germline ends. This CDR3 has 14 amino acids. Germline V CDR1 and CDR2: MNHEY, SMNVEV (reference sequence). In DNA form, the CDR3 reads TGTGCCAGCAGTTTAAGGGGGGTACAAGAGACCCAGTACTTC. Encoded protein: CASSLRGVQETQYF.

This clonotype occurred a few times. The J gene is TRBJ1-4, the V gene TRBV6-1; 8 bases match TRBD1. The ends lost 5 bases at V and 7 bases at J; junction bases unmatched: 9. Germline CDR1 reads MNHNS; CDR2 reads SASEGT. The CDR3 sequence is 15 residues long. The CDR3 DNA reads as TGTGCCAGCAGTCGGGACAGGACCTACCCTGAAAAACTGTTTTTT. This translates into CASSRDRTYPEKLFF.

In regard to this clonotype: Since a much larger clone is just one base distant, this may be a read error. This chain links TRBV7-2 with TRBJ2-2; D gene ambiguous. There are 13 residues in the CDR3. CDR1 SGHTA and CDR2 FQGNSA come from the germline V gene. Trimming took 4 bases from V and 5 from J, leaving 8 bases between them. The CDR3 nucleotides are TGTGCCAGCAGCTCGGACGGAACCGGGGAGCTGTTTTTT. Protein: CASSSDGTGELFF. The full variable domain, rest sourced from reference TRBV7-2 and TRBJ2-2, is GAGVSQSPSNKVTEKGKDVELRCDPISGHTALYWYRQSLGQGLEFLIYFQGNSAPDKSGLPSDRFSAERTGGSVSTLTIQRTQQEDSAVYLCASSSDGTGELFFGEGSRLTVL.

The chain carries TRBV5-5 and TRBJ1-2; no reliable D call. V shed 4 bases and J shed 1 base, with 11 bases lying between them. CDR1 and CDR2 (germline): SGHKS, YYEKEE (reference sequence). The CDR3 runs to 14 residues. This CDR3 is CASSQQVLNYGYTF. In nucleotides, the CDR3 is TGTGCCAGCAGCCAGCAGGTTCTTAACTATGGCTACACCTTC.

V and J are TRBV20-1 and TRBJ2-2; D is possibly TRBD1 (7 bases). V was cut by 6 bases and J by 2 bases, with 10 bases left in between. Germline V CDR1 and CDR2: DFQATT, SNEGSKA (reference sequence). The CDR3 is 13 residues long. The CDR3 sequence: CSARDRNTGELFF. CDR3 nucleotides: TGCAGTGCGCGGGACAGAAACACCGGGGAGCTGTTTTTT.

J is TRBJ2-1 and V is TRBV19; 12 bases align to TRBD2. The V gene's germline CDR1 is LNHDA and CDR2 SQIVND (reference sequence). V was pared by 8 bases and J by 0 bases, with 11 bases of the junction left unmatched. This CDR3 has 18 amino acids. CDR3 sequence: CASRSRTSGVSSYNEQFF. CDR3 sequence (DNA): TGTGCCAGTCGTTCCAGGACTAGCGGGGTGAGCTCCTACAATGAGCAGTTCTTC.